Each of the 10 T cell receptor beta chains below was sequenced from the same sample in a study of blood T cell repertoires in COVID-19 (dated by TCRdb to the early 2020s). Library preparation used the immunoSEQ multiplex PCR assay. Entries here come from immuneACCESS through TCRdb and include only in-frame sequences with V and J called. Some clones fail to appear in such tables; in the studies checked, an unresolved V gene covers under half of the shortfall, and the cause of the remainder is unknown. For this sample the table gives approximately 60,000 clones, of which 65% to 90% were detected only once. The top ten hold 3.2% of the sample. The sample consisted of peripheral blood. The source is a man in his fifties with active COVID-19.

The genes are TRBV6-5 and TRBJ1-2; D may be TRBD1 (5 bases). CDR3 length: 12 amino acids. V was trimmed by 2 bases and J by 9 bases, leaving 10 bases between them. From germline, CDR1 is MNHEY and CDR2 SVGAGI. DNA of the CDR3: TGTGCCAGCAGTTACAAGGGGTATAGCTACACCTTC. Translated, it gives CASSYKGYSYTF.

The CDR3, as DNA: TGTGCCAGCAGTCCTACACTAGGGCAAGGCTATGGCTACACCTTC. Its protein is CASSPTLGQGYGYTF. V is TRBV6-5 and J is TRBJ1-2; no firm D call. CDR1 is MNHEY, CDR2 SVGAGI, per germline. The CDR3 has 15 amino acids. V dropped 5 bases and J dropped 4 bases, with 17 bases sitting between them.

The chain combines TRBV7-2 with TRBJ2-7; 9 bases match TRBD1. The CDR3 loop spans 14 amino acids. Germline CDR1 reads SGHTA; CDR2 reads FQGNSA. V dropped 5 bases and J dropped 5; count of bases not matched to a gene: 7. CDR3 nucleotides: TGTGCCAGCAGCCCCCGACAGGGGGGGAACGAGCAGTACTTC. It specifies CASSPRQGGNEQYF.

This chain connects TRBV5-1 to TRBJ2-3; perhaps TRBD2 as D (6 bases). Trimming stripped 0 bases from V and 3 bases from J, with 11 bases between. CDR1 and CDR2 (germline): SGHRS, YFSETQ. This CDR3 has 15 residues. CDR3 sequence: CASSLERLGTDTQYF. The CDR3 coding sequence is TGCGCCAGCAGCTTGGAGAGACTAGGAACAGATACGCAGTATTTT. Variable domain in full (rest from reference TRBV5-1 and TRBJ2-3): KAGVTQTPRYLIKTRGQQVTLSCSPISGHRSVSWYQQTPGQGLQFLFEYFSETQRNKGNFPGRFSGRQFSNSRSEMNVSTLELGDSALYLCASSLERLGTDTQYFGPGTRLTVL.

J is TRBJ1-5 and V is TRBV2; possibly TRBD1 for D (6 bases). The germline V gene has CDR1 SNHLY and CDR2 FYNNEI. Trimming shortened V by 2 bases and J by 2 bases, and 7 bases separated the two germline ends. This CDR3 has 14 residues. The CDR3 spells CASSEQGRNQPQHF. CDR3 bases: TGTGCCAGCAGTGAACAGGGGCGCAATCAGCCCCAGCATTTT. The full variable domain, with the rest looked up from reference TRBV2 and TRBJ1-5, is EPEVTQTPSHQVTQMGQEVILRCVPISNHLYFYWYRQILGQKVEFLVSFYNNEISEKSEIFDDQFSVERPDGSNFTLKIRSTKLEDSAMYFCASSEQGRNQPQHFGDGTRLSIL.

The J gene is TRBJ2-3, the V gene TRBV3-1 (or the pseudogene TRBV3-2); tentatively, D is TRBD2 (5 bases). In germline, CDR1 is LGHDT, CDR2 YNNKEL (reference sequence). The CDR3 has 13 residues. Deletions cut 4 bases from V and 2 bases from J, with 7 bases between. Here the CDR3 reads CASSPLATDTQYF. CDR3 nucleotide sequence: TGTGCCAGCAGCCCGCTAGCCACAGATACGCAGTATTTT.

Regarding this clone: Germline and junction disagree at one end, which may indicate a read error. The chain links TRBV9 to TRBJ2-1, with 10 bases fitting TRBD2. Germline V CDR1 and CDR2: SGDLS, YYNGEE. There are 14 residues in the CDR3. The CDR3 loop is CASGGGPSYNEQFF. DNA of the CDR3: TGCGCCAGCGGGGGGGGTCCTTCCTACAATGAGCAGTTCTTC.

This chain links TRBV2 with TRBJ2-3; D not resolved. The V gene's germline CDR1 is SNHLY and CDR2 FYNNEI. The CDR3 extends over 15 amino acids. Trimming removed 5 bases at V and 1 base at J, with 13 bases between. CDR3 sequence: CASSPRWARTDTQYF. The CDR3 region has the DNA TGTGCCAGCAGTCCAAGATGGGCTCGCACAGATACGCAGTATTTT.

The rearrangement uses TRBV3-1 (or the pseudogene TRBV3-2) and TRBJ2-4; 8 bases fit TRBD2. With 4 bases clipped from V and 4 bases from J, the junction kept 12 bases outside the gene matches. The CDR3 covers 17 residues. The germline CDR1 and CDR2 sequences are LGHDT and YNNKEL (reference sequence). The CDR3: CASSLLAGQRGKNIQYF. CDR3 in DNA: TGTGCCAGCAGCCTTCTAGCGGGTCAAAGGGGAAAAAACATTCAGTACTTC.

The rearrangement joins TRBV11-3 to TRBJ2-7, with TRBD1 matching 11 bases. With V trimmed by 5 bases and J by 5 bases, 8 bases remained unmatched. CDR1 and CDR2 (germline): SGHNT, YENEEA. The CDR3 length is 15 residues. The chain's CDR3 is CASSLRGQGANEQYF. The CDR3 DNA reads as TGTGCCAGCAGCCTACGTGGACAGGGGGCGAACGAGCAGTACTTC.